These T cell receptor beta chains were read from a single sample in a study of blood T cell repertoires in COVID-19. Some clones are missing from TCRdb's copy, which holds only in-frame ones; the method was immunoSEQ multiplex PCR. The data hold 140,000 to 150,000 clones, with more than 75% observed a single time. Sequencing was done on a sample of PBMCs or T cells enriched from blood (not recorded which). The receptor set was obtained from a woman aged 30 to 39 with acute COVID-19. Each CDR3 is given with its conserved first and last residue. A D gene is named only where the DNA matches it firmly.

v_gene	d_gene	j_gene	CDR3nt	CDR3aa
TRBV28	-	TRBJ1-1	TGTGCCAGCAGTCCGCGGGGGGCGCTAACCACTGAAGCTTTCTTT	CASSPRGALTTEAFF
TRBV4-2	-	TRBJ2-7	TGTGCCAGCAGCCAAGACCACAGAAATTCCTACGAGCAGTACTTC	CASSQDHRNSYEQYF
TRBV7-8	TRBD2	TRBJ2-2	TGTGCCAGCAGCTTCCCGACTAGCGGGAGAGACCTGGGGACCGGGGAGCTGTTTTTT	CASSFPTSGRDLGTGELFF
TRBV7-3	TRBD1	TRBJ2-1	TGTGCCAGCAGCTCGACAGGGACCTACAATGAGCAGTTCTTC	CASSSTGTYNEQFF
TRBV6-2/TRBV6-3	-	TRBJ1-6	TGTGCCAGCAGCCGCCATCATGAGGATAATTCACCCCTCCACTTT	CASSRHHEDNSPLHF
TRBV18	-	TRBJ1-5	TGTGCCAGCTCACCACAGGGAGGCAATCAGCCCCAGCATTTT	CASSPQGGNQPQHF
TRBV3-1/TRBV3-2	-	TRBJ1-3	TGTGCCAGCAGCCAAGGGAACATATACTACTCTGGAAACACCATATATTTT	CASSQGNIYYSGNTIYF
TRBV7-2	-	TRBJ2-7	TGTGCCAGCACCCTACAGTGGTCCTACGAGCAGTACTTC	CASTLQWSYEQYF
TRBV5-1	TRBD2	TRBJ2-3	TGCGCCAGCAGCTTGGGCCTAGCGGGAGATTCGGATACGCAGTATTTT	CASSLGLAGDSDTQYF
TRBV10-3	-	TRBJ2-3	TGTGCCATCAGGCAGAGCACAGATACGCAGTATTTT	CAIRQSTDTQYF
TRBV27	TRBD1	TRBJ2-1	TGTGCCAGCAGTTCACACGACCCGGGACAGGGCTCCTACAATGAGCAGTTCTTC	CASSSHDPGQGSYNEQFF
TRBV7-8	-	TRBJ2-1	TGTGCCAGCAGCTTAGATCCTAGTCGTTTGGGGCAGTTCTTC	CASSLDPSRLGQFF
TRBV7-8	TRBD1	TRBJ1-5	TGTGCCAGCAGCTTTCAGGGGGCGAGGGATCAGCCCCAGCATTTT	CASSFQGARDQPQHF
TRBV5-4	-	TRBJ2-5	TGTGCCAGCAGCTCTAAAATACAGGGAAACCGGAGAGTGGAGACCCAGTACTTC	CASSSKIQGNRRVETQYF